This T cell receptor (beta chain) was recorded in a study of blood T cell repertoires in COVID-19. Study at large: Sources were T cells, B-cell-depleted T cells, or PBMCs; the material itself was cDNA or gDNA.

This clone appeared once. Assay used: immunoSEQ multiplex PCR; TCRdb lists only in-frame clones, some missing. The sample has about 350,000 clones, about 93% seen once. The V gene end was trimmed by 3 bases and the J gene end by 3 bases; junction bases not matched to a gene: 4. Germline-derived CDR1 and CDR2 are SGDLS and YYNGEE. This CDR3 is built from 15 residues. This chain links TRBV9 with TRBJ2-1; 9 bases map to TRBD1. This receptor was identified in a young woman who had recovered from COVID-19. What was sequenced was peripheral blood. The CDR3 DNA follows: TGTGCCAGCAGCGCAGACAGGGGGATCTACAATGAGCAGTTCTTC. It codes for CASSADRGIYNEQFF.